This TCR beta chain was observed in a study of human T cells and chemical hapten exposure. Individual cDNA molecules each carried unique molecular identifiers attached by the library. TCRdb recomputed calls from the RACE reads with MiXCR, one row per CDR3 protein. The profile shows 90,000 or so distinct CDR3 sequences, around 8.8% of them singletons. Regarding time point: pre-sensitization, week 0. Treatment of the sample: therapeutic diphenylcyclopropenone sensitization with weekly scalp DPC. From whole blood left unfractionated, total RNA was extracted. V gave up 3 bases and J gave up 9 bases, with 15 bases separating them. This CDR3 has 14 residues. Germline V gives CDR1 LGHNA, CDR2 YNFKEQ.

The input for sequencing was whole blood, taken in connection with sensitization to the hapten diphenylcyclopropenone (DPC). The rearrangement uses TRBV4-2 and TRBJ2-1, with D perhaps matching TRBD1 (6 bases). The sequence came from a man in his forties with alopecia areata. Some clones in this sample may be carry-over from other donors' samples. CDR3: CASSHEYREAEQFF. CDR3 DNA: TGTGCCAGCAGCCACGAATACAGGGAAGCTGAGCAGTTCTTC.